Following are 25 T cell receptor beta chains from one sample sequenced in a study of cytomegalovirus exposure and HLA in healthy donors. PCR employed 60 Vbeta and 13 Jbeta primers. Libraries were prepared by immunoSEQ multiplex PCR; TCRdb keeps only in-frame clonotypes and omits some of them. The sample holds about 190,000 clones; 73% are singletons and the top ten take 1.8%. Material for sequencing was PBMCs. The receptors come from a woman aged 25 to 45 in good health and CMV-seronegative.

The rearrangement joins TRBV10-3 to TRBJ2-1, with D maybe TRBD1 (5 bases). Deletions cut 10 bases from V and 0 bases from J, with 16 bases between. The CDR3 runs to 15 residues. The germline gives CDR1 ENHRY, CDR2 SYGVKD. The CDR3 region has the DNA TGTGCCACCACCCAGGGTCAAGGCTCCTACAATGAGCAGTTCTTC. This sequence encodes CATTQGQGSYNEQFF.

The rearrangement joins TRBV19 to TRBJ2-1; 11 bases are a match to TRBD2. The junction had 3 bases not matched to a gene; V was cut back by 2 bases and J by 6 bases. The CDR3 is 15 residues long. The germline CDR1 and CDR2 sequences are LNHDA and SQIVND (reference sequence). CDR3 in amino acids: CASSIIAGGSNEQFF. DNA of the CDR3: TGTGCCAGTAGTATAATAGCGGGGGGGAGCAATGAGCAGTTCTTC.

J is TRBJ1-1 and V is TRBV6-6, with TRBD1 as a possible D gene (5 bases). With 2 bases removed from V and 10 bases from J, the gap between germline ends came to 14 bases. The CDR3 runs to 13 residues. CDR1 is MNHNY, CDR2 SVGAGI, per germline (reference sequence). As DNA, the CDR3 is TGTGCCAGCAGTTACATAGGACAACAAACAGCTTTCTTT. Translated: CASSYIGQQTAFF.

The CDR3: CASSQEPSGGPYNEQFF. In nucleotides, the CDR3 is TGTGCCAGCAGCCAAGAACCTAGCGGGGGACCCTACAATGAGCAGTTCTTC. The rearrangement links TRBV4-2 to TRBJ2-1; the match to TRBD2 covers 10 bases. Germline V gene lookup returns CDR1 LGHNA and CDR2 YNFKEQ. V was clipped by 0 bases and J by 2 bases; unmatched bases: 4. This CDR3 is built from 17 residues.

As for this clone: Germline is not matched at one junction end, which may reflect a read error. The genes are TRBV7-9 and TRBJ2-7, with a possible D match to TRBD1 (5 bases). The germline gives CDR1 SEHNR, CDR2 FQNEAQ (reference sequence). The CDR3 is 16 amino acids. The CDR3, as DNA: TGTTCCAGCAGCTATATCCCCCCCCAGGGTTACGACGAGCAGTACTTC. Amino acid sequence: CSSSYIPPQGYDEQYF.

This clone was counted between two and nine times. The chain couples TRBV7-2 to TRBJ1-5, with TRBD1 identical over 7 bases. The CDR3 runs 15 residues. Trimming at V came to 6 bases and at J to 5 bases, leaving 10 bases not matched to a gene. The germline CDR1 and CDR2 sequences are SGHTA and FQGNSA. The CDR3 sequence: CASSPTGTAHQPQHF. Written as DNA, the CDR3 is TGTGCCAGCAGTCCAACCGGGACAGCCCATCAGCCCCAGCATTTT.

The chain is built from TRBV18 and TRBJ2-5, with D possibly being TRBD1 (5 bases). Germline lookup yields CDR1 KGHSH and CDR2 LQKENI. The CDR3 consists of 15 residues. Deletions cut 1 base from V and 1 base from J, with 10 bases between. CDR3 sequence reads: CASSPRGWIQETQYF. The CDR3 DNA reads TGTGCCAGCTCACCACGGGGCTGGATCCAAGAGACCCAGTACTTC.

The J gene is TRBJ2-7, the V gene TRBV7-3; 7 bases align to TRBD1. The CDR3 covers 15 residues. Germline assignment: CDR1 SGHTA and CDR2 FQGTGA. Losses at the gene ends were 4 bases for V and 6 bases for J; bases not matched to a gene: 12. CDR3 DNA: TGTGCCAGCAGCTACGCCAGGGACAGAGAGGTCGAGCAGTACTTC. Its protein is CASSYARDREVEQYF.

This clone has a handful of counts. The rearrangement links TRBV11-2 to TRBJ1-1, with 10 bases aligning to TRBD1. V trimming: 3 bases; J trimming: 5 bases; junction bases outside the gene matches: 3. This CDR3 has 14 amino acids. Germline CDR1 is SGHAT and CDR2 is FQNNGV. For the CDR3, the DNA is TGTGCCAGCAGCTTCGGGACAGGGGTTACTGAAGCTTTCTTT. This sequence encodes CASSFGTGVTEAFF.

V is TRBV2 and J is TRBJ1-5; a weak D match, TRBD1 (6 bases). Trimming cost V 6 bases and J 1 base, with 13 bases left between them. The CDR3 is 15 amino acids. CDR1 and CDR2 from the germline V gene are SNHLY and FYNNEI. CDR3 nucleotide sequence: TGTGCCAGCAGCAAACAGGGTAGCAGCAATCAGCCCCAGCATTTT. This sequence encodes CASSKQGSSNQPQHF.

The chain couples TRBV4-1 to TRBJ2-7, with no clear D. Germline CDR1 and CDR2: MGHRA and YSYEKL. Trimming cost V 1 base and J 0 bases, with 13 bases left between them. The CDR3 loop spans 16 amino acids. The chain's CDR3 is CASSQVGPGSSYEQYF. The CDR3 DNA sequence: TGCGCCAGCAGCCAAGTTGGGCCCGGAAGCTCCTACGAGCAGTACTTC.

This clone was detected only once. The chain couples TRBV12-5 to TRBJ1-5; D is uncertain. The CDR3 covers 11 residues. Germline V lookup: CDR1 LGHNT, CDR2 FRNRAP. Deletions cut 8 bases from V and 4 bases from J, with 6 bases between. The CDR3 nucleotides are TGTGCTAGTAGCCGGAATCAGCCCCAGCATTTT. Protein product: CASSRNQPQHF. Complete variable domain (other parts from reference TRBV12-5 and TRBJ1-5): DARVTQTPRHKVTEMGQEVTMRCQPILGHNTVFWYRQTMMQGLELLAYFRNRAPLDDSGMPKDRFSAEMPDATLATLKIQPSEPRDSAVYFCASSRNQPQHFGDGTRLSIL.

This clone came up once. The V and J genes are TRBV4-1 and TRBJ2-5; D remains ambiguous. The V end was cut by 6 bases, the J end by 5 bases, with 19 bases between. Looked up from germline, CDR1 is MGHRA and CDR2 is YSYEKL. The CDR3 consists of 15 residues. CDR3 protein: CASSTTALLAETQYF. The CDR3 DNA follows: TGCGCCAGCAGTACCACAGCCCTTCTGGCGGAGACCCAGTACTTC.

This sequence joins TRBV5-1 and TRBJ1-1; a weak D match, TRBD1 (6 bases). This CDR3 has 14 residues. V lost 2 bases and J lost 0, with 8 bases in between. Germline V CDR1 and CDR2: SGHRS, YFSETQ. The CDR3 protein is CASSFDRMNTEAFF. The CDR3, as DNA: TGCGCCAGCAGCTTCGACAGGATGAACACTGAAGCTTTCTTT.

The chain uses TRBV11-2 and TRBJ1-2; 9 nucleotides agree with TRBD1. The CDR3 is made up of 15 amino acids. Trimming removed 4 bases from V and 5 bases from J; junction bases left unmatched: 8. Germline-derived CDR1 and CDR2 are SGHAT and FQNNGV. CDR3 nucleotide sequence: TGTGCCAGCAGCTCCACAGGGGGCGCAGGTTATGGCTACACCTTC. Protein sequence: CASSSTGGAGYGYTF.

V is TRBV4-2 and J is TRBJ2-3; TRBD2 matches 7 bases. CDR1 is LGHNA and CDR2 is YNFKEQ in the germline V gene. V dropped 1 base and J dropped 6; count of bases not matched to a gene: 10. CDR3 length: 16 residues. The CDR3 sequence: CASSQVGGVPGDTQYF. The CDR3 coding sequence is TGTGCCAGCAGCCAAGTGGGGGGGGTTCCCGGGGATACGCAGTATTTT.

In its sample, this clone was seen once. Other DNA sequences from this sample encode an identical CDR3 as well. The chain employs TRBV7-9 and TRBJ2-3, with no clear D. Trimming left V 3 bases short and J 6 bases short, with 4 bases between. The CDR3 is made up of 11 amino acids. Germline V gene data show CDR1 as SEHNR and CDR2 as FQNEAQ (reference sequence). CDR3 sequence (DNA): TGTGCCAGCAGCTTTTCTGATACGCAGTATTTT. Translation: CASSFSDTQYF.

The chain combines TRBV4-2 with TRBJ2-2, with 15 bases lining up with TRBD2. This CDR3 contains 18 residues. The germline CDR1 and CDR2 sequences are LGHNA and YNFKEQ. Germline trimming cut 5 bases from V and 7 bases from J; bases unmatched to any gene: 11. CDR3 DNA: TGTGCCAGCAGCATGGGGACTAGCGGGAGGCCCATTGGCGGGGAGCTGTTTTTT. This gives the protein CASSMGTSGRPIGGELFF.

The rearrangement joins TRBV7-8 to TRBJ1-1; D unclear. The germline V and J ends were trimmed by 5 bases and 6 bases, with 13 bases remaining between them. There are 13 residues in the CDR3. CDR1 and CDR2 (germline): SGHVS, FQNEAQ. The CDR3 reads CASSPKKSAEAFF. The CDR3 DNA is TGTGCCAGCAGCCCGAAAAAGAGCGCTGAAGCTTTCTTT.

V usage is TRBV15 and J usage is TRBJ2-7, with 8 bases that match TRBD2. CDR1 and CDR2 (germline): LNHNV, YYDKDF (reference sequence). The CDR3 loop spans 17 amino acids. Trimming took 0 bases from V and 0 from J; bases not matched to a gene: 7. The CDR3 DNA is TGTGCCACCAGCAGAGATTACGGGAGGGGGAGCTCCTACGAGCAGTACTTC. Translated: CATSRDYGRGSSYEQYF.

The gene calls are TRBV5-1 and TRBJ2-2, with D tentatively TRBD2 (5 bases). The CDR3 spans 15 residues. The germline V and J ends were trimmed by 0 bases and 9 bases, with 15 bases remaining between them. CDR1 is SGHRS, CDR2 YFSETQ, per germline. The CDR3, as DNA: TGCGCCAGCAGCTTGGCTCTAGCACCCTCAAGGGAGCTGTTTTTT. Translated, it gives CASSLALAPSRELFF.

The CDR3 is CASSLGGWQGPYDGTGELFF. The CDR3 bases are TGTGCCAGCAGCTTGGGTGGGTGGCAGGGGCCCTACGACGGCACCGGGGAGCTGTTTTTT. The J gene is TRBJ2-2, the V gene TRBV13, with D possibly TRBD1 on 6 matching bases. The V and J ends lost 3 bases and 4 bases respectively, with 27 bases between them. This CDR3 region has 20 residues. CDR1 is PRHDT, CDR2 FYEKMQ, per germline (reference sequence).

This sequence joins TRBV29-1 and TRBJ1-1, with no clear D. Looked up from germline, CDR1 is SQVTM and CDR2 is ANQGSEA. The ends were cut back, 4 bases at V and 4 bases at J, with 13 bases in the middle. The CDR3 consists of 13 residues. The CDR3 bases are TGCAGCGTTGGGGGAGGGAGACGCACTGAAGCTTTCTTT. Translated, it gives CSVGGGRRTEAFF.

The chain links TRBV6-1 to TRBJ2-1, with 13 bases matching TRBD2. V was clipped by 7 bases and J by 8 bases; unmatched bases: 8. The CDR3 is made up of 15 amino acids. Germline V CDR1 and CDR2: MNHNS, SASEGT. The CDR3 reads CASTPGLAGVYEQFF. In DNA, the CDR3 is TGTGCCAGCACCCCCGGACTAGCGGGAGTTTATGAGCAGTTCTTC.

The J gene is TRBJ2-1, the V gene TRBV7-9, with 14 nucleotides matching TRBD2. From germline, CDR1 is SEHNR and CDR2 FQNEAQ (reference sequence). The CDR3 length is 19 residues. V lost 3 bases, J lost 0 bases, and 7 bases stayed unmatched. In nucleotides, the CDR3 is TGTGCCAGCAGCTTCGGACTAGCGGGGGGCGGGAGCTCCTACAATGAGCAGTTCTTC. Translating gives CASSFGLAGGGSSYNEQFF.